The present T cell receptor beta chain was sequenced within a study of blood T cells in healthy people across ages. Findings and limits, study-wide: Naive T cell percentage strongly correlated with TCR beta diversity.

Germline V gives CDR1 MGHDK, CDR2 SYGVNS. V was pared by 5 bases and J by 2 bases, with 13 bases of the junction left unmatched. This CDR3 region has 18 residues. Using a J-beta primer mix together with a sample-barcoded 5' primer, a second PCR was run for roughly 6 to 11 cycles. With 12 random nucleotides, a template-switch adaptor tagged each individual cDNA molecule. TCRdb re-analysed the 5' RACE reads in MiXCR, keeping a single row per CDR3 protein. The sample consists of 780,000 or so distinct CDR3 sequences, 25% of them appearing once. A note on this clonotype: The antigen is not known.

The donors, aged 6 to 90, were healthy Caucasians from Russia. These data were also reused for a study on T cells of mothers and their children.

The sample taken for sequencing was blood. The chain is built from TRBV25-1 and TRBJ2-3; TRBD1 aligns across 10 bases. The sequence was obtained from a boy aged 5-17 years in good health. The CDR3 DNA reads as TGTGCCAGCAGTCCTCGACAGGGGGCGCCGGGGATCACAGATACGCAGTATTTT. Amino acids: CASSPRQGAPGITDTQYF.